This TCR beta chain was sequenced in a study of blood T cells in healthy people across ages. The CDR3 runs to 15 residues. A J-beta primer mix and a sample-barcoded 5' primer were used in a second PCR of roughly 6 to 11 cycles. TCRdb itself ran the 5' RACE reads through MiXCR, one entry per CDR3 protein. The repertoire holds 700,000 or so distinct CDR3 sequences, with around two fifths as singletons. The rearrangement links TRBV21-1 to TRBJ2-5; TRBD2, as called in the table, went unchecked against the DNA. TRBV21-1 is tagged as a pseudogene. The material sequenced was blood. The TCR sequence derives from a man older than 75 in good health. The CDR3 spells CASSKAYRALETQYF. The CDR3 coding sequence is TGTGCCAGCAGCAAAGCGTATAGGGCTTTAGAGACCCAGTACTTC.